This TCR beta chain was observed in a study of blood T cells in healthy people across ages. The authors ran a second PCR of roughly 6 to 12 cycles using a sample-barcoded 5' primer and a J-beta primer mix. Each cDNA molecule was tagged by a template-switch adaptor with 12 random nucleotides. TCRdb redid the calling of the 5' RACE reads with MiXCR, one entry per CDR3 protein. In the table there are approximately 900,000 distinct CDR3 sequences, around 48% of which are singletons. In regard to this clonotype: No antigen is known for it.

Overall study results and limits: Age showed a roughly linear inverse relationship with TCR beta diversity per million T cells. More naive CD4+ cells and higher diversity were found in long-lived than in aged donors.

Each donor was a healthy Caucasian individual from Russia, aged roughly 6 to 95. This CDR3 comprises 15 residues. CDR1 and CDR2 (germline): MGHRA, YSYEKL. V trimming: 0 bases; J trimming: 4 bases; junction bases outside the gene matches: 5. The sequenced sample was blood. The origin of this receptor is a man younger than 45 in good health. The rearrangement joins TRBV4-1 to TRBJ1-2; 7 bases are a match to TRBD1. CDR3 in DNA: TGCGCCAGCAGCCAAGAGATAGGGACAGCCTATGGCTACACCTTC. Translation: CASSQEIGTAYGYTF.